Listed below are T cell receptor beta chains from one sample, sequenced in a study of control samples from healthy donors and cancer patients. Sequencing used immunoSEQ multiplex PCR; TCRdb keeps in-frame clones, though not all of them. The profile shows about 120,000 clones, 89% of them singletons. The sequencing sample was made of blood. The origin of the receptors is a man in his fifties in good health. Each CDR3 is given with its conserved first and last residue. The D gene is left open where the match is weak. The size of a clone is reported for some rows only, either as once, few or many, or as a class for expanded clones.

d_call | clone_size | j_call | v_call | cdr3_length | cdr3_aa | cdr3_nt
- | - | TRBJ2-7 | TRBV5-1 | 14 | CASSLPDNSYEQYF | TGCGCCAGCAGCTTGCCGGACAACTCCTACGAGCAGTACTTC
- | - | TRBJ2-2 | TRBV6-6 | 17 | CASSLSGGTANTGELFF | TGTGCCAGCAGTCTCTCTGGCGGGACAGCGAACACCGGGGAGCTGTTTTTT
- | - | TRBJ2-7 | TRBV19 | 14 | CASSITGTPYEQYF | TGTGCCAGTAGTATAACCGGGACCCCCTACGAGCAGTACTTC
TRBD1 | - | TRBJ1-6 | TRBV3-1/TRBV3-2 | 17 | CASSQESTGGRNSPLHF | TGTGCCAGCAGCCAAGAATCTACAGGGGGTCGGAATTCACCCCTCCACTTT
- | many | TRBJ1-1 | TRBV2 | 13 | CASSPDRLTEAFF | TGTGCCAGCAGCCCCGACAGGTTAACTGAAGCTTTCTTT
- | - | TRBJ1-1 | TRBV18 | 17 | CASSPKGLALANTEAFF | TGTGCCAGCTCACCAAAGGGTTTGGCGTTGGCGAACACTGAAGCTTTCTTT
- | - | TRBJ2-1 | TRBV4-2 | 15 | CASSRDLLDDNEQFF | TGTGCCAGCAGCCGGGACTTACTAGATGACAATGAGCAGTTCTTC
TRBD1 | - | TRBJ1-5 | TRBV3-1/TRBV3-2 | 15 | CASSQEGTGGQPQHF | TGTGCCAGCAGCCAAGAGGGGACAGGAGGGCAGCCCCAGCATTTT
- | once | TRBJ1-2 | TRBV24-1 | 14 | CATSSENSNYGYTF | TGTGCCACCAGTTCGGAGAATTCTAACTATGGCTACACCTTC
TRBD2 | - | TRBJ2-5 | TRBV11-3 | 18 | CASSLASGGSLYQETQYF | TGTGCCAGCAGCTTAGCTAGCGGGGGCTCTTTGTACCAAGAGACCCAGTACTTC
- | once | TRBJ2-2 | TRBV9 | 17 | CASSVGPYRENTGELFF | TGTGCCAGCAGCGTAGGTCCCTACAGGGAGAACACCGGGGAGCTGTTTTTT
TRBD1 | - | TRBJ2-5 | TRBV18 | 14 | CASSPGHRGETQYF | TGTGCCAGCTCACCAGGCCACAGGGGAGAGACCCAGTACTTC
- | - | TRBJ1-2 | TRBV12-3/TRBV12-4 | 12 | CASSLGGGGYTF | TGTGCCAGCAGTTTAGGGGGAGGTGGCTACACCTTC
- | - | TRBJ2-5 | TRBV6-4 | 15 | CASRHQDRNQETQYF | TGTGCCAGCAGACACCAGGACAGAAACCAAGAGACCCAGTACTTC
- | - | TRBJ1-1 | TRBV2 | 14 | CASSEQALNTEAFF | TGTGCCAGCAGTGAGCAGGCTTTGAACACTGAAGCTTTCTTT
- | - | TRBJ1-3 | TRBV4-1 | 16 | CASSHLTGLSGNTIYF | TGCGCCAGCAGCCACCTGACAGGACTCTCTGGAAACACCATATATTTT
- | few | TRBJ1-5 | TRBV12-3/TRBV12-4 | 13 | CASSRQSNQPQHF | TGTGCCAGCAGTCGACAGAGCAATCAGCCCCAGCATTTT
TRBD1 | - | TRBJ2-3 | TRBV9 | 16 | CASSVVSGTGTDTQYF | TGTGCCAGCAGCGTAGTTTCTGGGACAGGGACAGATACGCAGTATTTT
TRBD1 | - | TRBJ1-3 | TRBV5-1 | 16 | CASTPTGTGSGNTIYF | TGCGCCAGCACTCCGACCGGGACAGGGAGTGGAAACACCATATATTTT
- | - | TRBJ1-1 | TRBV19 | 16 | CASRASASGLNTEAFF | TGTGCCAGTAGGGCCTCGGCATCGGGCTTGAACACTGAAGCTTTCTTT
- | - | TRBJ1-1 | TRBV6-5 | 14 | CASSYGRENTEAFF | TGTGCCAGCAGTTACGGCAGGGAGAACACTGAAGCTTTCTTT
- | - | TRBJ1-6 | TRBV6-6 | 15 | CASSSQDIRNSPLHF | TGTGCCAGCAGCTCCCAGGACATCAGAAATTCACCCCTCCACTTT
- | - | TRBJ1-5 | TRBV18 | 15 | CASSPSDISNQPQHF | TGTGCCAGCTCACCTTCGGACATTAGCAATCAGCCCCAGCATTTT
- | - | TRBJ1-2 | TRBV3-1/TRBV3-2 | 13 | CASSQDRPGGYTF | TGTGCCAGCAGCCAAGATCGCCCGGGAGGCTACACCTTC
- | few | TRBJ1-5 | TRBV19 | 13 | CASNFNDAQPQHF | TGTGCCAGTAATTTTAACGATGCGCAGCCCCAGCATTTT
- | - | TRBJ1-2 | TRBV29-1 | 12 | CSVESFQEGYTF | TGCAGCGTTGAATCCTTCCAGGAGGGCTACACCTTC
TRBD1 | - | TRBJ1-2 | TRBV19 | 14 | CASSLPQGAGGYTF | TGTGCCAGTAGTCTGCCCCAGGGGGCAGGTGGCTACACCTTC
- | - | TRBJ1-2 | TRBV27 | 15 | CASSPSSLVGYGYTF | TGTGCCAGCAGCCCTTCCTCGCTTGTGGGTTATGGCTACACCTTC
TRBD1 | - | TRBJ1-1 | TRBV5-1 | 16 | CASSTGWTGVTPEAFF | TGCGCCAGCAGCACGGGGTGGACAGGGGTTACCCCTGAAGCTTTCTTT
TRBD2 | - | TRBJ2-7 | TRBV4-3 | 15 | CASSQRAGGPYEQYF | TGCGCCAGCAGCCAACGAGCGGGGGGGCCCTACGAGCAGTACTTC
- | - | TRBJ1-1 | TRBV12-3/TRBV12-4 | 12 | CASSPRATEAFF | TGTGCCAGCAGTCCGAGGGCGACTGAAGCTTTCTTT
TRBD2 | once | TRBJ2-1 | TRBV4-3 | 17 | CASSPGLAGSYDNEQFF | TGCGCCAGCAGCCCGGGACTAGCGGGATCTTACGACAATGAGCAGTTCTTC
- | - | TRBJ1-1 | TRBV12-3/TRBV12-4 | 12 | CASNRGPPEAFF | TGTGCCAGCAACCGTGGACCCCCTGAAGCTTTCTTT
- | - | TRBJ1-5 | TRBV2 | 16 | CASRTPSGENYQPQHF | TGTGCCAGCAGAACCCCTTCAGGGGAAAACTATCAGCCCCAGCATTTT
- | - | TRBJ1-5 | TRBV27 | 14 | CASSLYGGNQPQHF | TGTGCCAGCAGTTTGTATGGGGGCAATCAGCCCCAGCATTTT
- | - | TRBJ1-6 | TRBV5-1 | 17 | CASSLVSGGDYNSPLHF | TGCGCCAGCAGCTTGGTTTCGGGGGGCGACTATAATTCACCCCTCCACTTT
TRBD2 | - | TRBJ2-5 | TRBV29-1 | 15 | CSGSRGGHLKGAQYF | TGCAGCGGGTCCCGCGGGGGGCATTTGAAGGGGGCCCAGTACTTC
- | - | TRBJ2-1 | TRBV4-3 | 17 | CASSQEGHRVYNSEQFF | TGCGCCAGCAGCCAAGAAGGACACAGGGTTTATAATAGTGAGCAGTTCTTC
TRBD1 | once | TRBJ2-5 | TRBV9 | 13 | CASSVTGGKTQYF | TGTGCCAGCAGCGTGACAGGGGGAAAGACCCAGTACTTC
- | once | TRBJ2-7 | TRBV9 | 15 | CASSPRGSLSYEQYF | TGTGCCAGCAGCCCCCGAGGGTCCCTCTCCTACGAGCAGTACTTC
- | - | TRBJ2-6 | TRBV19 | 15 | CASSIPNSGANVLTF | TGTGCCAGTTCTATCCCCAACTCTGGGGCCAACGTCCTGACTTTC
- | - | TRBJ1-5 | TRBV27 | 13 | CASSPNSNQPQHF | TGTGCCAGCAGTCCAAATAGCAATCAGCCCCAGCATTTT
- | - | TRBJ1-6 | TRBV5-5 | 15 | CASSWVESYNSPLHF | TGTGCCAGCAGCTGGGTAGAATCCTATAATTCACCCCTCCACTTT
- | - | TRBJ2-4 | TRBV5-6 | 12 | CASSSQGVIQYF | TGTGCCAGCAGCTCACAGGGCGTCATTCAGTACTTC
TRBD1 | - | TRBJ2-1 | TRBV3-1/TRBV3-2 | 16 | CASSLTGTGWRNEQFF | TGTGCCAGCAGCCTCACCGGGACAGGGTGGCGCAATGAGCAGTTCTTC
- | - | TRBJ2-5 | TRBV3-1/TRBV3-2 | 15 | CASSPRGPPRETQYF | TGTGCCAGCAGCCCTAGGGGACCCCCGCGGGAGACCCAGTACTTC
- | - | TRBJ1-4 | TRBV5-1 | 14 | CASSSGSEGEKLFF | TGCGCCAGCAGCTCCGGTAGCGAGGGCGAAAAACTGTTTTTT
TRBD2 | - | TRBJ2-5 | TRBV24-1 | 17 | CATSDPRGSGGMETQYF | TGTGCCACCAGTGATCCCCGGGGTAGCGGGGGGATGGAGACCCAGTACTTC
- | - | TRBJ2-7 | TRBV25-1 | 11 | CASSAGNEQYF | TGTGCCAGCAGTGCTGGGAACGAGCAGTACTTC
TRBD1 | once | TRBJ1-4 | TRBV27 | 14 | CASRAGQGTGKLFF | TGTGCCAGCAGGGCGGGACAGGGGACGGGGAAACTGTTTTTT
- | - | TRBJ2-1 | TRBV7-9 | 17 | CASSLVSAGLSYNEQFF | TGTGCCAGCAGCTTAGTCTCTGCGGGACTGAGCTACAATGAGCAGTTCTTC
- | - | TRBJ1-2 | TRBV5-1 | 15 | CASSLVAGENYGYTF | TGCGCCAGCAGCTTGGTAGCGGGGGAGAACTATGGCTACACCTTC
TRBD2 | - | TRBJ2-1 | TRBV2 | 16 | CASTGLAALSYNEQFF | TGTGCCAGCACCGGACTAGCGGCCCTCTCCTACAATGAGCAGTTCTTC
- | - | TRBJ1-1 | TRBV24-1 | 15 | CATSEYMEGNTEAFF | TGTGCCACCAGTGAGTATATGGAGGGGAACACTGAAGCTTTCTTT
- | - | TRBJ2-2 | TRBV4-1 | 16 | CASSQGPGENTGELFF | TGCGCCAGCAGCCAAGGCCCGGGGGAGAACACCGGGGAGCTGTTTTTT
- | - | TRBJ1-6 | TRBV13 | 13 | CASSPGQNSPLHF | TGTGCCAGCAGCCCCGGACAGAATTCACCCCTCCACTTT
- | - | TRBJ1-2 | TRBV9 | 14 | CASSVAEGRRGYTF | TGTGCCAGCAGCGTAGCCGAGGGGCGGAGGGGCTACACCTTC
TRBD1 | - | TRBJ1-2 | TRBV30 | 15 | CAWSVRDRPHYGYTF | TGTGCCTGGAGTGTACGGGACAGACCTCACTATGGCTACACCTTC
- | - | TRBJ1-1 | TRBV19 | 13 | CASSMQVYTEAFF | TGTGCCAGTAGTATGCAGGTCTACACTGAAGCTTTCTTT